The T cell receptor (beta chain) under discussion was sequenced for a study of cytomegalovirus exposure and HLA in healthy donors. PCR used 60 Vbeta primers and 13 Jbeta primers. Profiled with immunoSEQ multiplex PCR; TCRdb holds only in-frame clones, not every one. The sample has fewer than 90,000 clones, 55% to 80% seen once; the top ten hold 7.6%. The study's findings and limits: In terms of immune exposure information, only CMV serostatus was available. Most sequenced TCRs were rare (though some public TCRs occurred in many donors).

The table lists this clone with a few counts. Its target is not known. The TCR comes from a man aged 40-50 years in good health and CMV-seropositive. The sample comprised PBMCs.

This chain's CDR3 is CASSLTPGQGGVYGYTF. The CDR3 DNA reads as TGTGCCAGCAGCCTCACCCCGGGACAGGGTGGAGTGTATGGCTACACCTTC. This chain links TRBV4-2 with TRBJ1-2; 9 bases line up with TRBD1. From germline, CDR1 is LGHNA and CDR2 YNFKEQ. The CDR3 has 17 amino acids. V lost 4 bases and J lost 5; bases outside the gene matches: 14.